This is a list of T cell receptor beta chains from one sample in a study of identical twins. In TCRdb, the 5' RACE reads were re-called with MiXCR into one record per CDR3 protein. The sample has 1.5 million to 2 million distinct CDR3 sequences, roughly 35% seen once. The sample taken for sequencing was cord blood. The receptors come from a newborn girl in good health. The CDR3 runs from the conserved cysteine through the conserved F or W. Each record gives: J gene, clone size, CDR3 length, V gene, D gene, CDR3 protein, CDR3 DNA. D genes are given only for firm matches. The size entry is marked missing in some rows and otherwise reads once, few, many or a size class.

>TRBJ1-6|.|18|TRBV20-1|TRBD1
CSAREFSRTGPMNSPLHF
TGCAGTGCTAGAGAGTTTTCTCGGACAGGGCCCATGAATTCACCCCTCCACTTT
>TRBJ2-3|.|16|TRBV4-2|.
CASSQDEFKRADTQYF
TGTGCCAGCAGCCAAGATGAGTTCAAGCGAGCAGATACGCAGTATTTT
>TRBJ2-7|few|17|TRBV5-1|TRBD2
CASSLILAGSSSYEQYF
TGCGCCAGCAGCTTGATATTAGCGGGGTCGAGCTCCTACGAGCAGTACTTC
>TRBJ1-2|many|13|TRBV20-1|TRBD1
CSASTGTGNGYTF
TGCAGTGCTAGCACCGGGACAGGGAATGGCTACACCTTC
>TRBJ2-7|.|15|TRBV7-8|TRBD1
CASSLIGQGSYEQYF
TGTGCCAGCAGCTTGATCGGACAGGGGTCCTACGAGCAGTACTTC
>TRBJ2-5|.|15|TRBV12-3/TRBV12-4|TRBD1
CASSSGTGEGETQYF
TGTGCCAGCAGTTCCGGGACAGGGGAGGGTGAGACCCAGTACTTC
>TRBJ2-1|.|15|TRBV18|.
CASSPPSLSLNEQFF
TGTGCCAGCTCACCACCTAGCCTCTCCCTCAATGAGCAGTTCTTC
>TRBJ2-5|.|14|TRBV2|.
CASTEGGYQETQYF
TGTGCCAGCACAGAGGGGGGGTACCAAGAGACCCAGTACTTC
>TRBJ2-7|few|14|TRBV29-1|TRBD1
CSVEQGESPYEQYF
TGCAGCGTTGAACAGGGGGAGTCGCCCTACGAGCAGTACTTC
>TRBJ1-1|.|13|TRBV3-1|.
CASSQAEGLEAFF
TGTGCCAGCAGCCAAGCCGAGGGACTTGAAGCTTTCTTT
>TRBJ1-1|.|12|TRBV7-9|.
CASSPGGAEAFF
TGTGCCAGCTCACCGGGCGGGGCTGAAGCTTTCTTT
>TRBJ2-7|many|14|TRBV29-1|TRBD1
CSVEVFRDSYEQYF
TGCAGCGTTGAAGTATTTAGGGACAGCTACGAGCAGTACTTC